What follows describes a single T cell receptor (beta chain). Its target is unknown. The primer mix had 60 Vbeta and 13 Jbeta primers. The protocol was immunoSEQ multiplex PCR, while the TCRdb copy is restricted to in-frame clones and leaves out a portion. The sample lists approximately 110,000 clones; 78% were seen once. The data derive from a study of cytomegalovirus exposure and HLA in healthy donors. Notes on the study in general: Within an earlier analysis, most TCR beta V segments proved productive either about 90% or about 30% of the time.

Germline CDR1 is LNHDA and CDR2 is SQIVND (reference sequence). V shed 5 bases and J shed 0 bases, with 11 bases lying between them. The CDR3 runs 14 residues. The chain carries TRBV19 and TRBJ2-7; TRBD1 is a possible D gene (5 bases). The sequenced sample was PBMCs. The clonotype originates from a man younger than 40 in good health and CMV-seronegative. This CDR3 is CASSFGAGSYEQYF. The CDR3 coding sequence is TGTGCCAGTAGTTTTGGGGCCGGCTCCTACGAGCAGTACTTC.